A single sample is the source of the 17 T cell receptor beta chains below, sequenced in a study of early T cells in non-severe SARS-CoV-2 infection. TCRdb re-analysed the 5' RACE reads in MiXCR, keeping a single row per CDR3 protein. The data show tens of thousands of distinct CDR3 sequences, about an eighth seen once. Input material: whole blood. These TCRs come from an adult who was a healthcare worker with PCR-confirmed SARS-CoV-2 infection or an uninfected control (not recorded which).

In its sample, this clonotype was seen many times. The V call is TRBV10-3, the J call TRBJ2-1; D call uncertain. Deletions cut 3 bases from V and 0 bases from J, with 9 bases between. Germline V gene data show CDR1 as ENHRY and CDR2 as SYGVKD. CDR3 length: 15 residues. The CDR3 coding sequence is TGTGCCATCAGTGAAACATGGAGCTCCTACAATGAGCAGTTCTTC. It specifies CAISETWSSYNEQFF.

Notes on this clonotype: This sequence may be a read error, since a much larger clone differs from it by one base. The chain is built from TRBV7-2 and TRBJ1-5; D unclear. The CDR3 is made up of 14 amino acids. Germline CDR1 and CDR2: SGHTA and FQGNSA. CDR3 nucleotides: TGTGCCAGCAGCTTAGCAGGGCTCAATCAGCCCCAGCGTTTT. Protein: CASSLAGLNQPQRF.

This clonotype was seen ten or more times. This chain connects TRBV9 to TRBJ2-4, with D possibly being TRBD1 (5 bases). V dropped 4 bases and J dropped 2 bases, with 19 bases sitting between them. The CDR3 loop spans 17 amino acids. Germline V gives CDR1 SGDLS, CDR2 YYNGEE. The CDR3 spells CASSPSGAGFPKNIQYF. CDR3 bases: TGTGCCAGCAGCCCCAGTGGGGCAGGCTTTCCCAAAAACATTCAGTACTTC.

This clonotype was seen many times. The V call is TRBV20-1, the J call TRBJ2-7; no reliable D call. The germline V gene has CDR1 DFQATT and CDR2 SNEGSKA (reference sequence). Trimming pared 0 bases from V and 2 bases from J, leaving 11 bases between. CDR3 length: 14 residues. The CDR3 reads CSAREKFFPYEQYF. Here the CDR3 DNA reads TGCAGTGCTAGAGAGAAGTTTTTCCCCTACGAGCAGTACTTC.

This clonotype appeared a few times. The rearrangement links TRBV9 to TRBJ2-3; 15 bases map to TRBD2. This CDR3 contains 17 residues. V lost 4 bases, J lost 5 bases, and 8 bases stayed unmatched. Germline assignment: CDR1 SGDLS and CDR2 YYNGEE. CDR3 nucleotides: TGTGCCAGCAGCCCCGGACTAGCGGGAGGGTTGATAGATACGCAGTATTTT. This encodes CASSPGLAGGLIDTQYF.

In this sample, this clonotype turned up a few times. J is TRBJ2-1 and V is TRBV7-9; perhaps TRBD2 as D (5 bases). Trimming cost V 1 base and J 2 bases, with 12 bases left between them. The CDR3 extends over 16 amino acids. From germline, CDR1 is SEHNR and CDR2 FQNEAQ (reference sequence). The CDR3 region is CASSLVGGSAYNEQFF. The CDR3 DNA follows: TGTGCCAGCAGCTTAGTAGGAGGATCGGCCTACAATGAGCAGTTCTTC.

This clonotype has just a few counts. The genes are TRBV29-1 and TRBJ1-1; D is perhaps TRBD1 (6 bases). CDR1 SQVTM and CDR2 ANQGSEA come from the germline V gene. The CDR3 runs to 12 residues. The V end was cut by 7 bases, the J end by 3 bases, with 12 bases between. This CDR3 is CSGTDWDTEAFF. CDR3 DNA sequence: TGCAGCGGGACAGATTGGGACACTGAAGCTTTCTTT.

This clonotype has ten or more counts. The J gene is TRBJ1-1, the V gene TRBV6-2 or TRBV6-3; D uncertain. The CDR3 length is 13 residues. In germline, CDR1 is MNHEY, CDR2 SVGEGT. V was trimmed by 7 bases and J by 1 base, leaving 10 bases between them. The CDR3 is CASNVMGNTEAFF. CDR3 bases: TGTGCCAGCAACGTAATGGGGAACACTGAAGCTTTCTTT.

This clonotype has ten or more counts. The V gene is TRBV7-9, the J gene TRBJ2-1; 9 positions match TRBD2. CDR1 and CDR2 (germline): SEHNR, FQNEAQ (reference sequence). CDR3 length: 13 amino acids. J gave up 8 bases and V 4 bases, and 3 bases lay outside the gene matches. Here the CDR3 DNA reads TGTGCCAGCAGCTCGGGACTAGCCCATGAGCAGTTCTTC. This translates into CASSSGLAHEQFF.

This clonotype was detected many times. The V and J genes are TRBV29-1 and TRBJ2-2, with D unresolved. Germline V lookup: CDR1 SQVTM, CDR2 ANQGSEA. V dropped 3 bases and J dropped 3 bases, with 5 bases sitting between them. The CDR3 covers 12 residues. As DNA, the CDR3 is TGCAGCGTTGAGAAGGACACCGGGGAGCTGTTTTTT. Encoded protein: CSVEKDTGELFF.

This clonotype was observed many times. This chain joins TRBV7-2 and TRBJ1-6; the D is unclear. This CDR3 has 12 residues. In germline, CDR1 is SGHTA, CDR2 FQGNSA. Trimming pared 3 bases from V and 6 bases from J, leaving 3 bases between. CDR3 nucleotide sequence: TGTGCCAGCAGCTTTAGTAATTCACCCCTCCACTTT. It encodes CASSFSNSPLHF.

At least ten counts were recorded for this clonotype. The genes are TRBV12-3 or TRBV12-4 and TRBJ1-1; 8 positions agree with TRBD1. The CDR3 has 16 amino acids. The trim removed 1 base at V and 5 bases at J, leaving 9 bases unmatched. The CDR3 loop reads CASSLVGRGPGTEAFF. The CDR3 DNA sequence: TGTGCCAGCAGTTTAGTGGGCAGGGGGCCTGGGACTGAAGCTTTCTTT.

This clonotype was observed many times. This chain connects TRBV7-9 to TRBJ1-1; D may be TRBD1 (6 bases). Between the trimmed V and J ends, which lost 8 bases and 0 bases, there was a span of 13 bases. Germline CDR1 SEHNR, CDR2 FQNEAQ (reference sequence). There are 14 residues in the CDR3. The DNA for the CDR3 is TGTGCCAGCGCCGGGGGGCAGCTGAACACTGAAGCTTTCTTT. Amino acids: CASAGGQLNTEAFF.

This chain connects TRBV6-2 or TRBV6-3 to TRBJ2-3, with 8 bases lining up with TRBD1. CDR3 length: 16 amino acids. In germline, CDR1 is MNHEY, CDR2 SVGEGT. The V gene end was trimmed by 5 bases and the J gene end by 6 bases; junction bases not matched to a gene: 13. The CDR3 protein is CASSPDREVMFDTQYF. The DNA for the CDR3 is TGTGCCAGCAGTCCGGACAGGGAGGTAATGTTCGATACGCAGTATTTT.

A few counts support this clonotype. V usage is TRBV29-1 and J usage is TRBJ1-1; D remains unclear. The CDR3 contains 11 residues. Trimming stripped 5 bases from V and 3 bases from J, with 7 bases between. Germline V gene data show CDR1 as SQVTM and CDR2 as ANQGSEA. The CDR3 nucleotides are TGCAGCGTTCATGTAGACACTGAAGCTTTCTTT. It is translated as CSVHVDTEAFF.

A word on this clonotype: A read error may be the cause here, since a much bigger clone is one base away. The rearrangement joins TRBV7-9 to TRBJ1-6; no reliable D call. Per germline, CDR1 SEHNR and CDR2 FQNEAQ (reference sequence). This CDR3 is built from 13 residues. The CDR3, as DNA: TGTGTCAGCAGCTCGAACTTTAATTCACCCCTCCACTTT. Its translation: CVSSSNFNSPLHF.

This clonotype was counted at least ten times. This rearrangement joins TRBV9 to TRBJ2-1, with 10 bases identical to TRBD2. The V gene end was trimmed by 3 bases and the J gene end by 4 bases; junction bases not matched to a gene: 7. There are 16 residues in the CDR3. CDR1 SGDLS and CDR2 YYNGEE come from the germline V gene. CDR3 coding DNA: TGTGCCAGCAGCGGGTCTAGCGGGGGCCCTTACAATGAGCAGTTCTTC. Its protein is CASSGSSGGPYNEQFF.